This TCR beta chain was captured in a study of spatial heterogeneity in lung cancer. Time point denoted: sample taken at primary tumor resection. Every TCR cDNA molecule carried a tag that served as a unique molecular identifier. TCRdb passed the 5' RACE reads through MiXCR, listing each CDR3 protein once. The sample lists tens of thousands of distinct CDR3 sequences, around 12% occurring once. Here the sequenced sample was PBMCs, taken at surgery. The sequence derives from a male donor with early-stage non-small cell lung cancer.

CDR3 DNA: TGTGCCAGCAGCTGGGCCCAGGGAGGAGAAGCTTTCTTT. This translates into CASSWAQGGEAFF. This chain connects TRBV7-9 to TRBJ1-1, with a possible D match to TRBD1 (5 bases). CDR3 length: 13 residues. CDR1 SEHNR and CDR2 FQNEAQ come from the germline V gene (reference sequence). V was clipped by 4 bases and J by 8 bases, with 14 bases between them.